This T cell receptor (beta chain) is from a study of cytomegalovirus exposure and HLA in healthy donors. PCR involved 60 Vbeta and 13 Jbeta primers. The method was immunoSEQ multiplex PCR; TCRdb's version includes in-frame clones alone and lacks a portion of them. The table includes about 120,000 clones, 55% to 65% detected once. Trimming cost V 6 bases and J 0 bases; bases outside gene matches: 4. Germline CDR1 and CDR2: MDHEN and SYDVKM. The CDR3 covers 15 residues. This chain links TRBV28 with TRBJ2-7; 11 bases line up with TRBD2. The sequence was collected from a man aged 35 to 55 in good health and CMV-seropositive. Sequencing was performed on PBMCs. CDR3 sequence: CASSPGTSGSYEQYF. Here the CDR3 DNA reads TGTGCCAGCAGCCCCGGGACTAGCGGCTCCTACGAGCAGTACTTC.